The 22 T cell receptor beta chains below were found in one sample sequenced in a study of OX40 agonist ivuxolimab in advanced cancers. The repertoire was sequenced with immunoSEQ multiplex PCR; TCRdb's copy has only in-frame clones and lacks some. The sample carries fewer than 80,000 clones, 80% to 90% recorded once. This sample comprised CD4+ or CD8+ T cells sorted from blood, obtained in a trial of the OX40 agonist ivuxolimab. These receptors all come from an adult with an advanced solid tumor such as melanoma, head and neck, liver or kidney cancer.

As concerns this clone: Mismatch with germline at one junction end may stem from a read error. The gene calls are TRBV6-5 and TRBJ1-1; no definite D call. There are 11 residues in the CDR3. Germline V lookup: CDR1 MNHEY, CDR2 SVGAGI. The CDR3 region has the DNA TGTGCCAACAGTCGGAACACTGAAGCTTTCTTT. Protein sequence: CANSRNTEAFF.

This clone is deemed medium-sized. The CDR3 region is CASSVAGGRGNGYTF. CDR3 in DNA: TGTGCCAGCAGCGTAGCTGGAGGCAGGGGGAATGGCTACACCTTC. J is TRBJ1-2 and V is TRBV9; 7 nucleotides match TRBD1. V shed 0 bases, J shed 6 bases, and the junction held 8 bases outside the gene matches. The CDR3 has 15 amino acids. Germline V lookup: CDR1 SGDLS, CDR2 YYNGEE.

This clone was observed once. The chain is built from TRBV12-5 and TRBJ1-1; a weak D match, TRBD1 (6 bases). Deletions cut 5 bases from V and 0 bases from J, with 10 bases between. The CDR3 contains 14 residues. The germline V gene encodes CDR1 LGHNT and CDR2 FRNRAP. CDR3 nucleotides: TGTGCTAGTGGTGCCAGGGACATGAACACTGAAGCTTTCTTT. This sequence encodes CASGARDMNTEAFF.

In DNA, the CDR3 is TGTGCCAGCAGCTTAGCCTGGACTAGCGGGAGAGACAATGAGCAGTTCTTC. Translation gives CASSLAWTSGRDNEQFF. J is TRBJ2-1 and V is TRBV11-2; the match to TRBD2 covers 13 bases. This CDR3 contains 17 residues. Germline V gene data show CDR1 as SGHAT and CDR2 as FQNNGV. V shed 1 base, J shed 5 bases, and the junction held 5 bases outside the gene matches. Full variable domain (outside the CDR3, taken from reference TRBV11-2 and TRBJ2-1): EAGVAQSPRYKIIEKRQSVAFWCNPISGHATLYWYQQILGQGPKLLIQFQNNGVVDDSQLPKDRFSAERLKGVDSTLKIQPAKLEDSAVYLCASSLAWTSGRDNEQFFGPGTRLTVL.

In nucleotides, the CDR3 is TGTGCCAGCTCACCACCGGCCCAAGGGAGCGGCAATCAGCCCCAGCATTTT. It is translated as CASSPPAQGSGNQPQHF. The chain links TRBV18 to TRBJ1-5; D remains unclear. CDR3 size: 17 residues. Germline CDR1 KGHSH, CDR2 LQKENI. V lost 0 bases and J lost 2, with 14 bases in between.

This chain links TRBV25-1 with TRBJ2-3; no firm D call. The CDR3 is 15 residues long. Germline V lookup: CDR1 MGHDK, CDR2 SYGVNS. V lost 6 bases to trimming and J lost 3 bases, with 16 bases between them. The CDR3 bases are TGTGCCAGCAGCCCTGACACCGGTGTTACAGATACGCAGTATTTT. Its protein is CASSPDTGVTDTQYF.

V gene TRBV19 combines with J gene TRBJ1-2, with 7 bases that match TRBD1. V trimming: 11 bases; J trimming: 4 bases; junction bases outside the gene matches: 19. The CDR3 contains 16 residues. Germline-derived CDR1 and CDR2 are LNHDA and SQIVND (reference sequence). The CDR3 DNA is TGTGCCTGCTCCCCACAGCGGGACAGTCTGACCTATGGCTACACCTTC. As protein: CACSPQRDSLTYGYTF.

The chain recombines TRBV9 with TRBJ2-2, with TRBD2 identical over 9 bases. This CDR3 comprises 15 residues. CDR1 and CDR2 from the germline V gene are SGDLS and YYNGEE. After removal of 5 bases from V and 4 bases from J, the junction contained 6 bases not matched to a gene. In DNA form, the CDR3 reads TGTGCCAGCAGTCGACTAGCGGAGCTCACCGGGGAGCTGTTTTTT. Amino acid sequence: CASSRLAELTGELFF.

This chain connects TRBV19 to TRBJ1-1; no reliable D call. Per the germline V gene, CDR1 is LNHDA and CDR2 is SQIVND (reference sequence). The CDR3 length is 15 residues. Between the trimmed V and J ends, which lost 3 bases and 1 base, there was a span of 12 bases. CDR3 residues: CASSIASDGNTEAFF. The DNA for the CDR3 is TGTGCCAGTAGTATCGCGTCAGACGGGAACACTGAAGCTTTCTTT.

V usage is TRBV5-1 and J usage is TRBJ1-2; D unresolved. The germline CDR1 and CDR2 sequences are SGHRS and YFSETQ. Trimming cost V 3 bases and J 4 bases, with 13 bases left between them. This CDR3 region has 14 residues. For the CDR3, the DNA is TGCGCCAGCAGCTCGACTGCCGGGTTCTATGGCTACACCTTC. This gives the protein CASSSTAGFYGYTF.

The chain recombines TRBV9 with TRBJ1-6, with 7 bases aligning to TRBD1. CDR1 is SGDLS, CDR2 YYNGEE, per germline. The CDR3 loop spans 15 amino acids. J lost 5 bases, V lost 4 bases, and 6 bases had no gene match. For the CDR3, the DNA is TGTGCCAGCAGCACCCGGGACAGCCATAATTCACCCCTCCACTTT. Residues: CASSTRDSHNSPLHF. The variable domain in full, completed from reference TRBV9 and TRBJ1-6, reads DSGVTQTPKHLITATGQRVTLRCSPRSGDLSVYWYQQSLDQGLQFLIQYYNGEERAKGNILERFSAQQFPDLHSELNLSSLELGDSALYFCASSTRDSHNSPLHFGNGTRLTVT.

J is TRBJ2-2 and V is TRBV15; D gene uncertain. This CDR3 has 14 amino acids. CDR1 and CDR2 from the germline V gene are LNHNV and YYDKDF (reference sequence). The V gene lost 5 bases and the J gene lost 5 bases, with 12 bases spanning the gap. CDR3 amino acids: CATSFRAGTGELFF. The CDR3 coding sequence is TGTGCCACCAGCTTTAGAGCTGGTACCGGGGAGCTGTTTTTT.

V and J are TRBV23-1 and TRBJ1-4; no definite D call. TRBV23-1 is sorted into the ORF group, with uncertain function. The CDR3 spans 12 residues. Trimming pared 0 bases from V and 7 bases from J, leaving 3 bases between. CDR3 protein: CASSQSSEKLFF. The CDR3 DNA reads as TGCGCCAGCAGTCAATCGAGTGAAAAACTGTTTTTT.

This chain connects TRBV18 to TRBJ1-2; D remains ambiguous. The CDR3 sequence is 13 residues long. Trimming shortened V by 3 bases and J by 7 bases, and 12 bases separated the two germline ends. Germline V lookup: CDR1 KGHSH, CDR2 LQKENI. The CDR3 reads CASSPERQSGYTF. CDR3 nucleotides: TGTGCCAGCTCACCCGAACGCCAGTCTGGCTACACCTTC.

This chain connects TRBV27 to TRBJ2-7; 9 nucleotides line up with TRBD1. The CDR3 has 13 residues. Unmatched junction bases numbered 7, after V lost 10 bases and J lost 3 bases. CDR1 is MNHEY and CDR2 is SMNVEV in the germline V gene (reference sequence). The DNA for the CDR3 is TGTGCCACCTCCCCGGGACAGGGCTACGAGCAGTACTTC. It specifies CATSPGQGYEQYF.

The rearrangement links TRBV11-2 to TRBJ2-1, with D possibly called TRBD1 or TRBD2 (6 bases each). CDR3 length: 15 amino acids. Germline assignment: CDR1 SGHAT and CDR2 FQNNGV. Between the trimmed V and J ends, which lost 4 bases and 7 bases, there was a span of 17 bases. CDR3 DNA: TGTGCCAGCAGCTCCTCGAGGGGGGATGGGAATGAGCAGTTCTTC. Its translation: CASSSSRGDGNEQFF.

V and J are TRBV11-3 and TRBJ2-1, with TRBD1 identical over 7 bases. The germline V gene encodes CDR1 SGHNT and CDR2 YENEEA. V was pared by 1 base and J by 9 bases, with 12 bases of the junction left unmatched. The CDR3 runs to 16 residues. In DNA, the CDR3 is TGTGCCAGCAGCTTAGCGGGCTCGAGGGGGCTAAGTGAGCAGTTCTTC. Protein sequence: CASSLAGSRGLSEQFF. The variable domain in full, completed from reference TRBV11-3 and TRBJ2-1, reads EAGVVQSPRYKIIEKKQPVAFWCNPISGHNTLYWYLQNLGQGPELLIRYENEEAVDDSQLPKDRFSAERLKGVDSTLKIQPAELGDSAVYLCASSLAGSRGLSEQFFGPGTRLTVL.

The rearrangement uses TRBV6-5 and TRBJ1-5; TRBD1 matches at 10 bases. Germline CDR1 is MNHEY and CDR2 is SVGAGI. V lost 6 bases, J lost 1 base, and 3 bases stayed unmatched. This CDR3 is built from 15 residues. CDR3 loop: CASRVDRGSNQPQHF. Here the CDR3 DNA reads TGTGCCAGCAGGGTGGACAGGGGGAGCAATCAGCCCCAGCATTTT.

V is TRBV6-6 and J is TRBJ2-2; D ambiguous. V was shortened by 6 bases and J by 2 bases, with 4 bases between the two germline ends. The CDR3 runs 12 residues. Germline CDR1 is MNHNY and CDR2 is SVGAGI (reference sequence). The CDR3 is CASRLNTGELFF. The CDR3 bases are TGTGCCAGCAGGCTAAACACCGGGGAGCTGTTTTTT.

The V call is TRBV4-3, the J call TRBJ1-1; D gene unclear. V was clipped by 1 base and J by 1 base, with 10 bases between them. The CDR3 covers 15 residues. The germline V gene encodes CDR1 LGHNA and CDR2 YSLEER. The CDR3 is CASSQGKVTNTEAFF. The CDR3, as DNA: TGCGCCAGCAGCCAAGGAAAGGTTACGAACACTGAAGCTTTCTTT.

The chain links TRBV7-9 to TRBJ2-5, with 9 nucleotides matching TRBD2. After removal of 4 bases from V and 4 bases from J, the junction contained 1 base not matched to a gene. Germline V gene data show CDR1 as SEHNR and CDR2 as FQNEAQ (reference sequence). The CDR3 has 13 residues. The CDR3 sequence: CASSYSGRETQYF. As DNA, the CDR3 is TGTGCCAGCAGCTATAGCGGGAGAGAGACCCAGTACTTC.

V and J are TRBV2 and TRBJ1-5, with D perhaps matching TRBD1 (5 bases). The CDR3 totals 14 residues. Germline lookup yields CDR1 SNHLY and CDR2 FYNNEI. Trimming pared 3 bases from V and 2 bases from J, leaving 8 bases between. In nucleotides, the CDR3 is TGTGCCAGCAGTGACAGGGTTGGCAATCAGCCCCAGCATTTT. Translating gives CASSDRVGNQPQHF.